The clone carrying this TCR beta chain was seen many times. Time point denoted: blood at routine non-recurrence follow-up after resection. Material for sequencing was whole RNA from tumor, nontumor lung or frozen PBMC, left unsorted. Each TCR cDNA molecule carried a unique molecular identifier. MiXCR, applied by TCRdb to the 5' RACE reads, yields one record per CDR3 protein. The table lists approximately 70,000 distinct CDR3 sequences, around 9.3% of them singletons. The sample belongs to a study of spatial heterogeneity in lung cancer. Across the whole study: Where available, sequencing covered follow-up PBMC samples, taken at a median of approximately 2 years after resection. More than 8.5 raw reads, on average, carried each unique TCR and UMI combination.

With 3 bases clipped from V and 5 bases from J, the junction kept 7 bases outside the gene matches. The germline V gene encodes CDR1 KGHSH and CDR2 LQKENI. This CDR3 contains 16 residues. The material sequenced was PBMCs, taken at follow-up. This clonotype was obtained from a female donor with early-stage non-small cell lung cancer. The chain uses TRBV18 and TRBJ2-2, with 9 bases matching TRBD1. CDR3 loop: CASSPAGQGPTGELFF. The CDR3, as DNA: TGTGCCAGCTCACCCGCGGGACAGGGCCCGACCGGGGAGCTGTTTTTT.